The clone carrying this T cell receptor beta chain was seen only once. TCRdb keeps only in-frame clones here, not all; method: immunoSEQ multiplex PCR. Of around 220,000 clones listed, 70% to 90% are singletons. The sample belongs to a study of blood T cell repertoires in COVID-19. Study-level information: Acute and convalescent COVID-19 specimens originated in the United States, Italy and Spain. PBMCs, B-cell-depleted T cells, or T cells were the source of the cDNA or gDNA that made up the material.

CDR3 length: 14 amino acids. Between the trimmed V and J ends, which lost 6 bases and 8 bases, there was a span of 16 bases. Germline CDR1 and CDR2: MNHEY and SMNVEV (reference sequence). Source material: peripheral blood. V and J are TRBV27 and TRBJ1-4, with a tentative D call TRBD1 (6 bases). This clonotype was sampled from a woman aged 45-59 years with acute or convalescent COVID-19. The CDR3 spells CASSKQGMGEKLFF. DNA for the CDR3: TGTGCCAGCAGCAAACAGGGTATGGGCGAAAAACTGTTTTTT. The full variable domain, completed using reference TRBV27 and TRBJ1-4, is EAQVTQNPRYLITVTGKKLTVTCSQNMNHEYMSWYRQDPGLGLRQIYYSMNVEVTDKGDVPEGYKVSRKEKRNFPLILESPSPNQTSLYFCASSKQGMGEKLFFGSGTQLSVL.